This entry concerns a single T cell receptor beta chain. Its antigen is unknown. The record originates from a study of cytomegalovirus exposure and HLA in healthy donors. General observations from the study: Sequence variants that were highly shared formed a cluster that was likely a sequencing artifact. Most TCR sequences were uncommon, yet certain public TCRs appeared in many donors.

60 Vbeta and 13 Jbeta primers were used in PCR. Assay used: immunoSEQ multiplex PCR; TCRdb lists only in-frame clones, some missing. The table records 70,000 to 80,000 clones, around 73% of them present only once. Germline loops: CDR1 MNHNS, CDR2 SASEGT. V was cut by 3 bases and J by 3 bases, with 8 bases left in between. There are 13 residues in the CDR3. This clonotype originated in a woman aged 40-49 years in good health and CMV-seropositive. The sequenced material came from PBMCs. The J gene is TRBJ2-5, the V gene TRBV6-1; TRBD1 might be the D (5 bases). The CDR3 nucleotides read TGTGCCAGCAGTGACAGGGCGAAAGAGACCCAGTACTTC. Translation gives CASSDRAKETQYF.